This T cell receptor (beta chain) was profiled in a study of T-cell reconstitution after alpha-beta-depleted transplantation in children. The CDR3 has 16 residues. The germline V gene encodes CDR1 MNHEY and CDR2 SVGEGT. The ends were cut back, 4 bases at V and 1 base at J, with 16 bases in the middle. Points from the study as a whole: Newly generated T cells supplied most T-cell counts and diversity one year post-transplant.

Molecular barcoding with unique molecular identifiers was used for the TCRbeta library. TCRdb processed the PCR reads anew with MiXCR; each CDR3 protein has one entry. Among over 100,000 distinct CDR3 sequences, about 7.5% were seen once, and the ten largest hold about a sixth. This clonotype was detected ten times or more. The antigen is unknown. The sequencing used PBMCs, collected before TCRalphabeta/CD19-depleted stem cell transplant. The rearrangement links TRBV6-2 or TRBV6-3 to TRBJ1-1; D unclear. The clonotype originates from a boy aged 2 to 10 with acute lymphoblastic leukemia, due to receive a stem cell transplant. In DNA, the CDR3 is TGTGCCAGCAGTTTTTCACCGATTCACCCGAACACTGAAGCTTTCTTT. Protein: CASSFSPIHPNTEAFF.